The clone carrying this TCR beta chain was found a few times. The V gene's germline CDR1 is SGHTA and CDR2 FQGNSA. The ends lost 4 bases at V and 5 bases at J; junction bases unmatched: 7. CDR3 size: 15 residues. Patients at the Seattle site were enrolled during active infection and followed longitudinally. The data originate from a study of blood T cell repertoires in COVID-19. In the study overall: Some COVID-19 samples were acute and others convalescent; all came from the United States, Italy and Spain.

Here immunoSEQ multiplex PCR was the method, and the copy in TCRdb shows in-frame clones only, minus some. Of more than 350,000 clones in the sample, around 92% were seen once. Sequencing was carried out using peripheral blood. The sequence came from a young woman with COVID-19, enrolled during active disease. The rearrangement uses TRBV7-2 and TRBJ1-4; 7 nucleotides align to TRBD1. The CDR3 DNA reads TGTGCCAGCAGCTCCTACTCGGACAGGAATGAAAAACTGTTTTTT. It translates to CASSSYSDRNEKLFF.